This entry lists 22 T cell receptor beta chains sequenced from one sample in a study of blood T cell repertoires in COVID-19. TCRdb's table, derived via immunoSEQ multiplex PCR, lists solely in-frame clones and lacks some. The repertoire holds around 180,000 clones, with about 84% as singletons. Sequenced input: peripheral blood. These receptors originate from a human donor in a cohort sampled during active COVID-19.

The chain employs TRBV9 and TRBJ2-7, with D perhaps TRBD2 (5 bases). The CDR3 length is 13 residues. The V end was cut by 3 bases, the J end by 2 bases, with 9 bases between. From germline, CDR1 is SGDLS and CDR2 YYNGEE. CDR3 bases: TGTGCCAGCAGCGCCACCGGGACCTACGAGCAGTACTTC. It is translated as CASSATGTYEQYF.

This clone occurred a few times. V and J are TRBV19 and TRBJ1-2; 7 positions match TRBD1. Germline V gene lookup returns CDR1 LNHDA and CDR2 SQIVND (reference sequence). With 3 bases clipped from V and 6 bases from J, the junction kept 10 bases outside the gene matches. The CDR3 covers 15 residues. CDR3 residues: CASSIPPPGQNGYTF. The CDR3 nucleotides are TGTGCCAGTAGTATCCCGCCTCCGGGACAGAATGGCTACACCTTC.

The chain has TRBV4-1 and TRBJ2-7; 9 bases fit TRBD1. The CDR3 sequence is 19 residues long. Germline trimming cut 0 bases from V and 3 bases from J; bases unmatched to any gene: 15. Germline CDR1 MGHRA, CDR2 YSYEKL. The CDR3 sequence is CASSQDRALNRGHLYEQYF. The CDR3 DNA is TGCGCCAGCAGCCAAGATCGGGCGTTAAACAGGGGGCACCTCTACGAGCAGTACTTC.

The chain recombines TRBV7-9 with TRBJ2-5; 8 bases align to TRBD1. This CDR3 is 14 amino acids long. Germline V gene sequence: CDR1 SEHNR, CDR2 FQNEAQ (reference sequence). V shed 7 bases and J 4 bases; nucleotides not matched to a gene: 8. The CDR3 spells CASTEVTGVETQYF. CDR3 DNA sequence: TGTGCCAGCACCGAAGTGACAGGGGTAGAGACCCAGTACTTC.

V and J are TRBV6-1 and TRBJ2-1, with a tentative D call TRBD2 (7 bases). Trimming pared 2 bases from V and 8 bases from J, leaving 13 bases between. CDR1 and CDR2 from the germline V gene are MNHNS and SASEGT. This CDR3 has 14 amino acids. The CDR3 is CASSERGGVHEQFF. The CDR3 DNA follows: TGTGCCAGCAGTGAAAGGGGGGGCGTCCATGAGCAGTTCTTC.

Only a few counts were recorded for this clone. The chain couples TRBV10-2 to TRBJ2-1; TRBD2 agrees at 10 bases. CDR1 and CDR2 from the germline V gene are WSHSY and SAAADI. The CDR3 length is 12 residues. The V gene end was trimmed by 2 bases and the J gene end by 15 bases; junction bases not matched to a gene: 4. DNA of the CDR3: TGCGCCAGCAGTGAGGGCCTAGCGGGGGCGTTCTTC. Protein: CASSEGLAGAFF.

V gene TRBV5-5 combines with J gene TRBJ2-2, with 11 nucleotides matching TRBD2. Losses at the gene ends were 4 bases for V and 6 bases for J; bases not matched to a gene: 17. Germline assignment: CDR1 SGHKS and CDR2 YYEKEE (reference sequence). This CDR3 spans 19 amino acids. CDR3: CASSQNSGGVIFRPGELFF. The CDR3 DNA reads as TGTGCCAGCAGCCAAAATAGCGGGGGGGTGATCTTCCGCCCCGGGGAGCTGTTTTTT. Full variable domain (remainder filled in from reference TRBV5-5 and TRBJ2-2): DAGVTQSPTHLIKTRGQQVTLRCSPISGHKSVSWYQQVLGQGPQFIFQYYEKEERGRGNFPDRFSARQFPNYSSELNVNALLLGDSALYLCASSQNSGGVIFRPGELFFGEGSRLTVL.

DNA for the CDR3: TGTGCCAGCAGTTACGGCCGACACAGCTCTGGAAACACCATATATTTT. Translated, it gives CASSYGRHSSGNTIYF. The rearrangement uses TRBV6-5 and TRBJ1-3; D gene ambiguous. Germline V CDR1 and CDR2: MNHEY, SVGAGI. The CDR3 is made up of 16 amino acids. The V end lost 2 bases, the J end lost 0 bases, and 11 bases lay between the germline ends.

The chain joins TRBV6-2 or TRBV6-3 to TRBJ2-7, with D perhaps matching TRBD1 (5 bases). V was trimmed by 5 bases and J by 4 bases, leaving 12 bases between them. This CDR3 comprises 13 residues. Germline V CDR1 and CDR2: MNHEY, SVGEGT. The CDR3 here is CASSRQHIYEQYF. CDR3 nucleotide sequence: TGTGCCAGCAGTCGACAGCACATATACGAGCAGTACTTC.

This chain connects TRBV9 to TRBJ2-1; 8 bases match TRBD2. This CDR3 comprises 16 residues. After removal of 1 base from V and 2 bases from J, the junction contained 5 bases not matched to a gene. Germline CDR1 reads SGDLS; CDR2 reads YYNGEE. CDR3 nucleotide sequence: TGTGCCAGCAGCGTAAGGTTAGCGGGGCCCTACAATGAGCAGTTCTTC. Translating it yields CASSVRLAGPYNEQFF.

As to this clone: One end of the junction fails to match germline, which may point to a read error. Other DNA sequences in the same sample also yield this CDR3. This chain links TRBV6-6 with TRBJ2-6; 7 bases agree with TRBD2. Germline lookup yields CDR1 MNHNY and CDR2 SVGAGI (reference sequence). The CDR3 extends over 15 amino acids. CDR3 region: CASSRRGAGANVLTF. CDR3 sequence (DNA): TGTGCTAGCAGTAGACGGGGGGCTGGGGCCAACGTCCTGACTTTC.

V usage is TRBV11-1 and J usage is TRBJ1-2; a possible D gene is TRBD1 (6 bases). Germline V gene sequence: CDR1 SGHAT, CDR2 FQDESV (reference sequence). V gave up 3 bases and J gave up 6 bases, with 11 bases separating them. The CDR3 covers 13 residues. CDR3 nucleotides: TGTGCCAGCAGCTTGGGGGCGCAGGATGGCTACACCTTC. It yields the protein CASSLGAQDGYTF.

The genes are TRBV7-9 and TRBJ1-2; TRBD1 aligns across 9 bases. Germline V lookup: CDR1 SEHNR, CDR2 FQNEAQ (reference sequence). The CDR3 has 16 amino acids. V gave up 5 bases and J gave up 7 bases; unmatched junction bases: 14. CDR3 sequence (DNA): TGTGCCAGCAGCCCAGGAAGTGCAGACAGGGGGGGTGGCTACACCTTC. The encoded protein is CASSPGSADRGGGYTF.

Points on this clone: This sample also contains other DNA sequences that code for the same CDR3. The chain combines TRBV30 with TRBJ2-1; weak D call: TRBD2 (6 bases). From germline, CDR1 is GTSNPN and CDR2 SVGIG (reference sequence). With 2 bases removed from V and 1 base from J, the gap between germline ends came to 6 bases. This CDR3 spans 13 amino acids. CDR3 loop: CAWSRGSYNEQFF. The CDR3 nucleotides read TGTGCCTGGAGTCGGGGGTCCTACAATGAGCAGTTCTTC.

The CDR3 protein is CASSLTGTGVVGGYTF. In nucleotides, the CDR3 is TGTGCCAGCAGCTTAACCGGGACAGGGGTTGTAGGCGGCTACACCTTC. V gene TRBV5-6 combines with J gene TRBJ1-2; TRBD1 agrees at 10 bases. Looked up from germline, CDR1 is SGHDT and CDR2 is YYEEEE. CDR3 length: 16 residues. The ends lost 2 bases at V and 8 bases at J; junction bases unmatched: 12.

The chain has TRBV6-1 and TRBJ2-7, with D unresolved. The germline V and J ends were trimmed by 4 bases and 6 bases, with 22 bases remaining between them. This CDR3 has 16 amino acids. Germline V gene sequence: CDR1 MNHNS, CDR2 SASEGT. The CDR3 nucleotides read TGTGCCAGCAGTGTACCCCCAGCGTGGCGTATGGGCGAGCAGTACTTC. Protein product: CASSVPPAWRMGEQYF.

This chain connects TRBV6-6 to TRBJ2-1, with 11 bases identical to TRBD1. With V trimmed by 0 bases and J by 7 bases, 2 bases remained unmatched. The germline gives CDR1 MNHNY, CDR2 SVGAGI (reference sequence). The CDR3 runs to 15 residues. Here the CDR3 DNA reads TGTGCCAGCAGTTACTCGGGGACAGGGGGGAATGAGCAGTTCTTC. Protein product: CASSYSGTGGNEQFF.

V gene TRBV5-1 combines with J gene TRBJ2-1, with a possible D match to TRBD2 (6 bases). CDR3 length: 14 residues. Germline values: CDR1 SGHRS, CDR2 YFSETQ. Trimming removed 8 bases at V and 5 bases at J, with 17 bases between. The CDR3 nucleotides read TGCGCCAGTTGCCCGGGACTTATAAACAATGAGCAGTTCTTC. It is translated as CASCPGLINNEQFF.

V usage is TRBV11-3 and J usage is TRBJ2-2, with 7 bases fitting TRBD1. The CDR3 runs to 14 residues. The germline V gene has CDR1 SGHNT and CDR2 YENEEA. V shed 2 bases and J 7 bases; nucleotides not matched to a gene: 4. As DNA, the CDR3 is TGTGCCAGCAGCTTAAGAGGGGGCTTCGGGGAGCTGTTTTTT. It encodes CASSLRGGFGELFF.

The chain combines TRBV19 with TRBJ1-6; D may be TRBD1 (6 bases). The germline CDR1 and CDR2 sequences are LNHDA and SQIVND (reference sequence). Trimming cost V 6 bases and J 4 bases, with 10 bases left between them. The CDR3 loop spans 14 amino acids. CDR3 nucleotides: TGTGCCAGTAGAGAGGACAGTTATAATTCACCCCTCCACTTT. This sequence encodes CASREDSYNSPLHF.

This clone has more than one count but fewer than ten. Other nucleotide sequences from this sample produce the same CDR3. The gene calls are TRBV11-1 and TRBJ2-7; 10 nucleotides agree with TRBD2. Per germline, CDR1 SGHAT and CDR2 FQDESV (reference sequence). J gave up 3 bases and V 0 bases, and 2 bases lay outside the gene matches. This CDR3 comprises 15 residues. CDR3 region: CASSLARTSGYEQYF. In DNA, the CDR3 is TGTGCCAGCAGCTTAGCGAGGACTAGCGGCTACGAGCAGTACTTC.

The chain links TRBV13 to TRBJ2-7, with 8 bases lining up with TRBD2. Germline lookup yields CDR1 PRHDT and CDR2 FYEKMQ (reference sequence). The CDR3 covers 16 residues. Unmatched junction bases numbered 10, after V lost 4 bases and J lost 2 bases. As DNA, the CDR3 is TGTGCCAGCAGCTCCGTGGCGGGAGGCAGTGCCTACGAGCAGTACTTC. Encoded protein: CASSSVAGGSAYEQYF.